One T cell receptor (beta chain) is described in this entry. Repertoires were generated with immunoSEQ multiplex PCR, while TCRdb's copy carries only in-frame clones and drops some. The sample holds approximately 180,000 clones; 75% to 90% are singletons and the top ten take about 6.3%. Clinical history reported by participants formed the basis on which cohorts were assigned. The data were taken from a study of blood T cell repertoires in COVID-19. Per the germline V gene, CDR1 is ENHRY and CDR2 is SYGVKD. J gave up 6 bases and V 3 bases, and 14 bases lay outside the gene matches. The CDR3 extends over 17 amino acids.

The sequence derives from a man aged 35 to 55 who had recovered from COVID-19. Sequencing used PBMCs or T cells enriched from blood (not recorded which). This chain uses TRBV10-3 with TRBJ1-5, with 7 positions matching TRBD1. CDR3 sequence: CAISETKNRGGGQPQHF. As DNA, the CDR3 is TGTGCCATCAGTGAAACGAAGAACAGGGGAGGCGGTCAGCCCCAGCATTTT.